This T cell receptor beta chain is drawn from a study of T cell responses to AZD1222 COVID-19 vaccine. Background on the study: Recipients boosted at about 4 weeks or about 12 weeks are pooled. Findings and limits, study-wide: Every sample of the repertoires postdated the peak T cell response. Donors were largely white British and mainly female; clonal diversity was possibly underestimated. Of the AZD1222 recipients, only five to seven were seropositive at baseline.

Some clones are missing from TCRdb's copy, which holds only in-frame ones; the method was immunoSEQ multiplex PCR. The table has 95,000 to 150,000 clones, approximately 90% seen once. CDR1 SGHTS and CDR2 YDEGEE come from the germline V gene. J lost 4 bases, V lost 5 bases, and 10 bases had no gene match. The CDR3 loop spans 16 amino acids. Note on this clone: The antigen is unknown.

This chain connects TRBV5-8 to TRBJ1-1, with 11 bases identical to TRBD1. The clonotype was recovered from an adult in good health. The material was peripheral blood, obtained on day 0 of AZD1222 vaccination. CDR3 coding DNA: TGTGCCAGCAGGGAAGGGACAGGGGGATTGGGCACTGAAGCTTTCTTT. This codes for CASREGTGGLGTEAFF.